Sequencing of this T cell receptor beta chain was carried out in a study of blood T cells in healthy people across ages. Findings and limits, study-wide: In older individuals, TCR beta diversity per million T cells was lower, falling roughly linearly with age.

Caucasian, healthy and from Russia, the donors were aged between 6 and 90. This clonotype was seen only a few times. The antigen remains undetermined. The germline V and J ends were trimmed by 1 base and 2 bases, with 9 bases remaining between them. The CDR3 consists of 14 residues. Germline CDR1 is MGHRA and CDR2 is YSYEKL. Primers used in a second PCR of about 6 to 11 cycles were a sample-barcoded 5' primer and a J-beta primer mix. One entry per CDR3 protein results from TCRdb running MiXCR on the 5' RACE reads. The table includes about 1.4 million distinct CDR3 sequences, approximately 60% detected once.

Sequenced material: blood. The rearrangement joins TRBV4-1 to TRBJ2-7, with D possibly TRBD1 on 6 matching bases. This clonotype was obtained from a man younger than 30 in good health. The CDR3 bases are TGCGCCAGCAGCCAAGGGACAGTACCCTACGAGCAGTACTTC. Amino acids: CASSQGTVPYEQYF.